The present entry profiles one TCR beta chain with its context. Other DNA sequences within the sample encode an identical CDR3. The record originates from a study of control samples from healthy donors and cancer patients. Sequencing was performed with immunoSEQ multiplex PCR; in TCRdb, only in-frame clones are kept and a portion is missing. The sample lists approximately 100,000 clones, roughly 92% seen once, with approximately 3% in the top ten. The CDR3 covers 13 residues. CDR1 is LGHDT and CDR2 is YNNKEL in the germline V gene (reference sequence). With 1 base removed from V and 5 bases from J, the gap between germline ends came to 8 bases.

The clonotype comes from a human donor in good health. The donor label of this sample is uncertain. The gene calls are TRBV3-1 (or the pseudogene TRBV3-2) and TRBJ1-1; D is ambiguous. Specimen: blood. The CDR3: CASSQGGGTEAFF. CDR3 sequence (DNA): TGTGCCAGCAGCCAAGGGGGAGGGACTGAAGCTTTCTTT.